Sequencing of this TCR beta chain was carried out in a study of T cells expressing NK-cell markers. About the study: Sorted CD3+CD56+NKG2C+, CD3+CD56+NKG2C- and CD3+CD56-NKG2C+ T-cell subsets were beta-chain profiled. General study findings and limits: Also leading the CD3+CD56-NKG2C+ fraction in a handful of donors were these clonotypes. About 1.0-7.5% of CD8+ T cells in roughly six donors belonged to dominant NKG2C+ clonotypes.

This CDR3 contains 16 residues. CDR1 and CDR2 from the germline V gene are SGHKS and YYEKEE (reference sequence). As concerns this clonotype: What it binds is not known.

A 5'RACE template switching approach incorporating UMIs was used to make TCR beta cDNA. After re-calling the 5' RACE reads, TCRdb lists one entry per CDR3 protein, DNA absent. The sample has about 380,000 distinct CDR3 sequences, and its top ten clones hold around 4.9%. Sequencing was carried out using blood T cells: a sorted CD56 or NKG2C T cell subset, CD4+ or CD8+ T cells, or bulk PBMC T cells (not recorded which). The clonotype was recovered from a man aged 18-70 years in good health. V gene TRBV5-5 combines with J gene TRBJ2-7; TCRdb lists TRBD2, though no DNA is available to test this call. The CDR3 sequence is CASSLGLAGGHYEQYF.